This T cell receptor (beta chain) was identified in a study of cytomegalovirus exposure and HLA in healthy donors. Whole-study context: The Caucasian-associated ancestry cluster contained about 80% of the 398 genotyped donors. Overall study results and limits: Apart from CMV serostatus, no immune exposure information was available. Most of the TCR beta V segments (in an earlier analysis) were productive either about 87% or about 30% of the time. An assumption of roughly uniform sequencing depth across donors underlay the presence/absence analyses.

The CDR3 runs 15 residues. Germline V CDR1 and CDR2: LNHNV, YYDKDF (reference sequence). V lost 0 bases to trimming and J lost 10 bases; unmatched junction nucleotides: 6. With respect to this clone: Its specificity is unknown.

The PCR contained 60 Vbeta and 13 Jbeta primers. The assay was immunoSEQ multiplex PCR, and TCRdb's table has in-frame clones only and misses some. The table records under 70,000 clones, 65% to 80% of them present only once. This sequence was found in a man in his forties or fifties in good health and CMV-seropositive. Sequenced sample: PBMCs. The chain links TRBV15 to TRBJ1-6; 7 bases agree with TRBD1. The CDR3 spells CATSRDKAGGSPLHF. For the CDR3, the DNA is TGTGCCACCAGCAGAGATAAGGCAGGGGGATCACCCCTCCACTTT. Combining the CDR3 with reference TRBV15 and TRBJ1-6 gives the whole variable domain DAMVIQNPRYQVTQFGKPVTLSCSQTLNHNVMYWYQQKSSQAPKLLFHYYDKDFNNEADTPDNFQSRRPNTSFCFLDIRSPGLGDTAMYLCATSRDKAGGSPLHFGNGTRLTVT.